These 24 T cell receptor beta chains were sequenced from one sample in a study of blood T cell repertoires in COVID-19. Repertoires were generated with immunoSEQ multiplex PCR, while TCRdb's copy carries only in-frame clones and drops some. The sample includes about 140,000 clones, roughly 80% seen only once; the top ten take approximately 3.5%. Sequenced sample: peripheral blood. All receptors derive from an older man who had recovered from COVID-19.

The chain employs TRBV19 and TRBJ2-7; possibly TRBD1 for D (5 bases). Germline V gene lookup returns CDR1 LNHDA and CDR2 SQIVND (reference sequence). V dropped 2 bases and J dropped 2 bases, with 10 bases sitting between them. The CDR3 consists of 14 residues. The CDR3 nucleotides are TGTGCCAGTAGTATACAGGGCCAAACCTACGAGCAGTACTTC. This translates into CASSIQGQTYEQYF.

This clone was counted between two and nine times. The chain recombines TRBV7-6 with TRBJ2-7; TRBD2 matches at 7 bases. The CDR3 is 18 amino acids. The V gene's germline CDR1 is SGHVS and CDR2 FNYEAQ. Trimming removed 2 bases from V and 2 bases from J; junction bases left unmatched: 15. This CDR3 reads CASSLWPDSASGTYEQYF. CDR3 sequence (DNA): TGTGCCAGCAGCTTATGGCCCGATTCGGCTAGCGGTACCTACGAGCAGTACTTC.

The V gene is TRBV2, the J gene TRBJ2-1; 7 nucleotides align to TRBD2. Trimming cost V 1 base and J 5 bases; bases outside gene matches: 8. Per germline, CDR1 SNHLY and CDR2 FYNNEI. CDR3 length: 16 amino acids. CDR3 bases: TGTGCCAGCAGTGAAGACCTCCGGGACTACAACAATGAGCAGTTCTTC. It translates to CASSEDLRDYNNEQFF.

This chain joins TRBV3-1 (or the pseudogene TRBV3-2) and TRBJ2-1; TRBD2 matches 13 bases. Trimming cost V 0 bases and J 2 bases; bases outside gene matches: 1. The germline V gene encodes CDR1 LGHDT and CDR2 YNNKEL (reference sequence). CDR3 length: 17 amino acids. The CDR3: CASSQELAGGPYNEQFF. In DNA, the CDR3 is TGTGCCAGCAGCCAAGAACTAGCGGGAGGGCCCTACAATGAGCAGTTCTTC.

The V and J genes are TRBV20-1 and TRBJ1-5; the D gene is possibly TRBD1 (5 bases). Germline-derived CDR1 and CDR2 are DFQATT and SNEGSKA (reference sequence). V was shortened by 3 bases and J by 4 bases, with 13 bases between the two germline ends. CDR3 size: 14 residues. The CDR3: CSASPRAANQPQHF. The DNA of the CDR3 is TGCAGTGCTAGTCCCAGGGCCGCGAATCAGCCCCAGCATTTT.

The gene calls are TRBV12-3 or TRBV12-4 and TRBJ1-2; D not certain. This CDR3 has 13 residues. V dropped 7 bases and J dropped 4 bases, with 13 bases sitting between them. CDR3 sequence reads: CASTSWEGYGYTF. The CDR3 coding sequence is TGTGCCAGCACCTCCTGGGAGGGCTATGGCTACACCTTC.

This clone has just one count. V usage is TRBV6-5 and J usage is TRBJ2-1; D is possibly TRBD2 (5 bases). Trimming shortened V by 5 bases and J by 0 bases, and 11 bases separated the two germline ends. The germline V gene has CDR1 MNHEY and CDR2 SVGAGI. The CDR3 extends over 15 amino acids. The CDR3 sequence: CASSHGGGSYNEQFF. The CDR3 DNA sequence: TGTGCCAGCAGTCATGGCGGAGGCTCCTACAATGAGCAGTTCTTC.

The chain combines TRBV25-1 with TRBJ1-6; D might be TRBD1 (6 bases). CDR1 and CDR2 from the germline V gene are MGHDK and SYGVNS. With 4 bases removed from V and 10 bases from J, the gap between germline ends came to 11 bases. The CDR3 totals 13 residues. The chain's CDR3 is CASSATGRSPLHF. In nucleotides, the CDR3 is TGTGCCAGCAGTGCAACAGGGCGGTCACCCCTCCACTTT.

CDR3 DNA: TGTGCCAGCGGGAGGACAGGGGGCTACGAGCAGTACTTC. Its protein is CASGRTGGYEQYF. The V call is TRBV12-3 or TRBV12-4, the J call TRBJ2-7, with 10 bases identical to TRBD1. This CDR3 comprises 13 residues. V dropped 8 bases and J dropped 3; count of bases not matched to a gene: 4.

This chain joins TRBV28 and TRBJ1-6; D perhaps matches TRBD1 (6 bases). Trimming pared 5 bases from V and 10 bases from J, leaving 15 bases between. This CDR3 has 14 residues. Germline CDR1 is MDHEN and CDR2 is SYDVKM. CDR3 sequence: CASSLGGSRSPLHF. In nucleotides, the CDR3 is TGTGCCAGCAGTCTAGGGGGATCGCGGTCACCCCTCCACTTT.

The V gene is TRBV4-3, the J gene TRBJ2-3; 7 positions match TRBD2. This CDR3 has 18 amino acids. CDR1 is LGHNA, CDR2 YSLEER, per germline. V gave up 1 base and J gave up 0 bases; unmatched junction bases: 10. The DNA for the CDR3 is TGCGCCAGCAGCCAAGGGAGTAGGGCAGCGGGAAGCACAGATACGCAGTATTTT. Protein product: CASSQGSRAAGSTDTQYF.

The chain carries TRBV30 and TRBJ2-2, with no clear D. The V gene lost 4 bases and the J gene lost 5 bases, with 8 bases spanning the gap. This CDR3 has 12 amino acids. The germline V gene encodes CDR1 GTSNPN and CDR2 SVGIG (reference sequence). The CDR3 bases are TGTGCCTGGATACAGCCAACCGGGGAGCTGTTTTTT. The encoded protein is CAWIQPTGELFF.

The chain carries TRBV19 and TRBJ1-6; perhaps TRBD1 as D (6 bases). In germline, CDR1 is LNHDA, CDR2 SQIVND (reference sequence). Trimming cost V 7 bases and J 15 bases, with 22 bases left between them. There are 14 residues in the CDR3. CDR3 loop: CASKVGATTGNLHF. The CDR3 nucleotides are TGTGCCAGTAAGGTGGGGGCAACGACTGGGAACCTCCACTTT.

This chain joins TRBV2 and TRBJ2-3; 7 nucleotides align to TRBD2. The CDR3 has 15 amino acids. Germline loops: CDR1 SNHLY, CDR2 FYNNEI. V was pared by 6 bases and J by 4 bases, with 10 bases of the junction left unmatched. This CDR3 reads CASSPEGRVADTQYF. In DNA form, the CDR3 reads TGTGCCAGCAGCCCTGAGGGGAGGGTGGCAGATACGCAGTATTTT.

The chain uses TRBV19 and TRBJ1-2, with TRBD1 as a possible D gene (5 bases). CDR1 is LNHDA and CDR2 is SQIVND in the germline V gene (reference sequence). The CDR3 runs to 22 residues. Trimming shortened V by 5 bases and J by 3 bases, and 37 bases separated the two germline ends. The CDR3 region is CASSPASRAIFGLSGLYYGYTF. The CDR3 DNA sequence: TGTGCCAGTAGTCCAGCTTCGCGGGCCATCTTCGGGTTGTCGGGACTGTACTATGGCTACACCTTC.

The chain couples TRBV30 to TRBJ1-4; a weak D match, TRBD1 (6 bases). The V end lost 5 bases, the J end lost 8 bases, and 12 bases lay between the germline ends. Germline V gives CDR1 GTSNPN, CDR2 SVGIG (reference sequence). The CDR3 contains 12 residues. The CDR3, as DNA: TGTGCCTGGTCGGACAGCTGGGAAAAACTGTTTTTT. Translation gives CAWSDSWEKLFF.

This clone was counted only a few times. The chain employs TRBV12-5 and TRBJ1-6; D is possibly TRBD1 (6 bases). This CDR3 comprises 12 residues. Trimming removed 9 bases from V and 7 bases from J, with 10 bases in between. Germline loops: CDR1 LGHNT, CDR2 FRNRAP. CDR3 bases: TGTGCTAGGGAGGGGGGGAATTCACCCCTCCACTTT. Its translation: CAREGGNSPLHF.

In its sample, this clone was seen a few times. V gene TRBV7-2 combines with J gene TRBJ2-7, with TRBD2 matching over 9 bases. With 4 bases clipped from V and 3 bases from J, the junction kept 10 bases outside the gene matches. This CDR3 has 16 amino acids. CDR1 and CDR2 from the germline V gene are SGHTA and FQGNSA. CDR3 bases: TGTGCCAGCAGCTCAGGGCGGCGGGAGGGCCTCTACGAGCAGTACTTC. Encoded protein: CASSSGRREGLYEQYF.

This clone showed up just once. The CDR3 protein is CASSLEPSGRNTQYF. The CDR3 bases are TGTGCCAGCAGCCTGGAGCCTAGCGGGAGGAATACGCAGTATTTT. The gene calls are TRBV9 and TRBJ2-3; 11 bases line up with TRBD2. Trimming cost V 4 bases and J 7 bases; bases outside gene matches: 8. Per the germline V gene, CDR1 is SGDLS and CDR2 is YYNGEE. There are 15 residues in the CDR3.

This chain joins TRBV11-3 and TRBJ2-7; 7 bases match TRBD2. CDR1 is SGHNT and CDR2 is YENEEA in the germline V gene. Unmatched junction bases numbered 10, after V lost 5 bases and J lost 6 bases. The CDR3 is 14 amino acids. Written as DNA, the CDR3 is TGTGCCAGCAGCGCCGGACCCGGACTAGGCGAGCAGTACTTC. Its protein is CASSAGPGLGEQYF.

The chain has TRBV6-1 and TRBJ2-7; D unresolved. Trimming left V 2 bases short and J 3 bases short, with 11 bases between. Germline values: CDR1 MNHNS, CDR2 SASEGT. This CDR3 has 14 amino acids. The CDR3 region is CASSEFEELYEQYF. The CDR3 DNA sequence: TGTGCCAGCAGTGAATTTGAGGAACTCTACGAGCAGTACTTC.

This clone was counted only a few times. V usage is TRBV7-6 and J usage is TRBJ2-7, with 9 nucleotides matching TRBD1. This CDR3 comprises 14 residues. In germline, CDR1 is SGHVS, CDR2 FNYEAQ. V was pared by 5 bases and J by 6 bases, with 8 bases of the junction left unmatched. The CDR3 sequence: CASSPSRTGVEQYF. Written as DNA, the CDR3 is TGTGCCAGCAGCCCAAGTCGGACAGGGGTCGAGCAGTACTTC.

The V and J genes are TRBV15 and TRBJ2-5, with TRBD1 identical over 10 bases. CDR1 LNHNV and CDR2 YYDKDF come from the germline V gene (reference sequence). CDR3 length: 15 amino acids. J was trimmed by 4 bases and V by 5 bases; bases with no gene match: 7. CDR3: CATSHRTGGAETQYF. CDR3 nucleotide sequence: TGTGCCACCAGCCACCGGACAGGGGGTGCAGAGACCCAGTACTTC.

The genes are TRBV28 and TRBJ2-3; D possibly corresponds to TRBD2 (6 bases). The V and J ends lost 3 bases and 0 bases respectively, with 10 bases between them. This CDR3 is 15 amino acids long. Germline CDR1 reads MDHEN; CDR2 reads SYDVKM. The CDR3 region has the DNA TGTGCCAGCAGTTTCGGCGGGGCTAGCACAGATACGCAGTATTTT. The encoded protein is CASSFGGASTDTQYF.